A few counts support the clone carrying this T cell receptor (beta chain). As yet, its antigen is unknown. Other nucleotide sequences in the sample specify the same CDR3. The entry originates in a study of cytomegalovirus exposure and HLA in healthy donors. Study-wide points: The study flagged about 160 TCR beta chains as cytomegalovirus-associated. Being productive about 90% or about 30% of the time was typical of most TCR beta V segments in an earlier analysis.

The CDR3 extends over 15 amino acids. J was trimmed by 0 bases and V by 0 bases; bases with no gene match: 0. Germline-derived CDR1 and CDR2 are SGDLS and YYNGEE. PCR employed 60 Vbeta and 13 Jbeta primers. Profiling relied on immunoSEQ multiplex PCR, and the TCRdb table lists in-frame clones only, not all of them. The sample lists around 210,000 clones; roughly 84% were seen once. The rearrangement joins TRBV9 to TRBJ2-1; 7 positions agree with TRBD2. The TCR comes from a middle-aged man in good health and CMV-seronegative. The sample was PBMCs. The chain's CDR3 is CASSVGGGSYNEQFF. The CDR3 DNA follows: TGTGCCAGCAGCGTAGGCGGGGGCTCCTACAATGAGCAGTTCTTC.